The 29 T cell receptor beta chains given below trace back to one sample, sequenced in a study of cytomegalovirus exposure and HLA in healthy donors. The PCR made use of 60 Vbeta and 13 Jbeta primers. Data came from immunoSEQ multiplex PCR; TCRdb stores just in-frame clones and leaves some out. The repertoire holds roughly 180,000 clones, with roughly 83% as singletons. The specimen sequenced was PBMCs. Receptor source: a boy younger than 18 in good health and CMV-seronegative.

The chain combines TRBV10-3 with TRBJ1-1, with 7 bases matching TRBD1. This CDR3 has 13 residues. Germline V gene lookup returns CDR1 ENHRY and CDR2 SYGVKD. With V trimmed by 11 bases and J by 1 base, 7 bases remained unmatched. DNA for the CDR3: TGTGCCGTTCAGGGGGTGGAGAACACTGAAGCTTTCTTT. This translates into CAVQGVENTEAFF.

The CDR3, as DNA: TGTGCCAGCAGCGTAGGTGGACAGGGGGCGTATTTGAACTATGGCTACACCTTC. Amino acids: CASSVGGQGAYLNYGYTF. The chain carries TRBV9 and TRBJ1-2; the match to TRBD1 covers 11 bases. The CDR3 runs to 18 residues. Germline loops: CDR1 SGDLS, CDR2 YYNGEE. V gave up 0 bases and J gave up 2 bases; unmatched junction bases: 9.

Only one count was recorded for this clone. This sequence joins TRBV10-1 and TRBJ2-3; 9 bases agree with TRBD2. Germline CDR1 is WNHNN and CDR2 is SYGVQD (reference sequence). There are 15 residues in the CDR3. V dropped 2 bases and J dropped 2; count of bases not matched to a gene: 2. The CDR3: CASSEKRGDTDTQYF. The CDR3 region has the DNA TGCGCCAGCAGTGAGAAGCGGGGGGACACAGATACGCAGTATTTT.

The rearrangement links TRBV27 to TRBJ2-3, with 9 bases matching TRBD2. Germline CDR1 is MNHEY and CDR2 is SMNVEV (reference sequence). V gave up 10 bases and J gave up 9 bases; unmatched junction bases: 11. The CDR3 spans 13 residues. The CDR3 reads CATLAGAPGTQYF. CDR3 DNA sequence: TGTGCCACGTTAGCGGGAGCCCCGGGAACGCAGTATTTT.

The chain carries TRBV6-1 and TRBJ2-5; D perhaps matches TRBD1 (5 bases). Matching the DNA end better, TRBJ2-7 makes the J call doubtful. The CDR3 extends over 14 amino acids. In germline, CDR1 is MNHNS, CDR2 SASEGT. The DNA of the CDR3 is TGTGCCAGCATAACAGGAATGAACTACTACGAGCAGTACTTC. Translating it yields CASITGMNYYEQYF.

The CDR3 region is CASADRIYEQYF. CDR3 coding DNA: TGTGCCAGCGCGGACAGGATCTACGAGCAGTACTTC. V gene TRBV2 combines with J gene TRBJ2-7; TRBD1 aligns across 7 bases. The CDR3 spans 12 residues. V trimming: 8 bases; J trimming: 3 bases; junction bases outside the gene matches: 4. Germline CDR1 and CDR2: SNHLY and FYNNEI.

The chain combines TRBV7-2 with TRBJ2-7; D is possibly TRBD2 (5 bases). This CDR3 region has 14 residues. Germline V CDR1 and CDR2: SGHTA, FQGNSA. Trimming stripped 0 bases from V and 2 bases from J, with 8 bases between. The CDR3 loop is CASSLAAGTYEQYF. The CDR3, as DNA: TGTGCCAGCAGCTTAGCCGCCGGGACCTACGAGCAGTACTTC.

V gene TRBV28 combines with J gene TRBJ1-5, with D maybe TRBD1 (6 bases). Germline loops: CDR1 MDHEN, CDR2 SYDVKM. This CDR3 contains 13 residues. V shed 6 bases and J shed 6 bases, with 12 bases lying between them. The CDR3 sequence is CASRYREGQPQHF. DNA of the CDR3: TGTGCCAGCAGGTACAGGGAGGGTCAGCCCCAGCATTTT.

The chain employs TRBV19 and TRBJ2-7, with TRBD1 matching over 8 bases. Unmatched junction bases numbered 4, after V lost 1 base and J lost 2 bases. CDR3 length: 15 amino acids. CDR1 LNHDA and CDR2 SQIVND come from the germline V gene (reference sequence). The chain's CDR3 is CASSIGGTGAYEQYF. DNA for the CDR3: TGTGCCAGTAGTATAGGAGGGACAGGAGCCTACGAGCAGTACTTC.

This rearrangement joins TRBV13 to TRBJ2-1; TRBD2 might be the D (6 bases). The CDR3 consists of 15 residues. In germline, CDR1 is PRHDT, CDR2 FYEKMQ (reference sequence). V lost 2 bases to trimming and J lost 4 bases, with 12 bases between them. The CDR3 loop is CASSLTGESYNEQFF. DNA of the CDR3: TGTGCCAGCAGCTTAACGGGAGAGAGTTACAATGAGCAGTTCTTC.

This clone was seen more than once but under ten times. The rearrangement uses TRBV6-6 and TRBJ1-4; 7 bases line up with TRBD1. The germline gives CDR1 MNHNY, CDR2 SVGAGI (reference sequence). This CDR3 has 15 residues. J was trimmed by 0 bases and V by 6 bases; bases with no gene match: 4. The CDR3 spells CASSRDRATNEKLFF. CDR3 nucleotide sequence: TGTGCCAGCAGCCGTGACAGGGCAACTAATGAAAAACTGTTTTTT.

CDR3 loop: CASSLPAGRRHTDTQYF. For the CDR3, the DNA is TGTGCCAGCAGCCTCCCGGCTGGGCGCCGGCACACAGATACGCAGTATTTT. V and J are TRBV9 and TRBJ2-3; D unresolved. The CDR3 consists of 17 residues. Trimming removed 4 bases from V and 2 bases from J, with 20 bases in between. CDR1 and CDR2 from the germline V gene are SGDLS and YYNGEE.

V usage is TRBV2 and J usage is TRBJ2-7, with D perhaps TRBD1 (5 bases). This CDR3 spans 11 amino acids. Germline V gene sequence: CDR1 SNHLY, CDR2 FYNNEI. The V end lost 11 bases, the J end lost 7 bases, and 15 bases lay between the germline ends. The DNA of the CDR3 is TGTGCCGCAACGGCAGGGCGGGAGCAGTACTTC. It translates to CAATAGREQYF.

The chain's CDR3 is CASSFQGATISSTDTQYF. CDR3 sequence (DNA): TGTGCCAGCAGTTTTCAGGGGGCGACGATATCTAGCACAGATACGCAGTATTTT. V gene TRBV27 combines with J gene TRBJ2-3; 8 bases are a match to TRBD1. V shed 3 bases, J shed 0 bases, and the junction held 11 bases outside the gene matches. From germline, CDR1 is MNHEY and CDR2 SMNVEV (reference sequence). The CDR3 sequence is 18 residues long.

The count of this clone is one. The J gene is TRBJ2-2, the V gene TRBV5-1; D not certain. The V and J ends lost 1 base and 5 bases respectively, with 12 bases between them. CDR3 length: 15 amino acids. Germline V gives CDR1 SGHRS, CDR2 YFSETQ. CDR3: CASSLLSYITGELFF. In DNA, the CDR3 is TGCGCCAGCAGCTTGTTATCTTATATTACCGGGGAGCTGTTTTTT. The complete variable domain, with remaining parts taken from reference TRBV5-1 and TRBJ2-2, reads KAGVTQTPRYLIKTRGQQVTLSCSPISGHRSVSWYQQTPGQGLQFLFEYFSETQRNKGNFPGRFSGRQFSNSRSEMNVSTLELGDSALYLCASSLLSYITGELFFGEGSRLTVL.

V usage is TRBV13 and J usage is TRBJ2-1; a possible D gene is TRBD2 (6 bases). From germline, CDR1 is PRHDT and CDR2 FYEKMQ (reference sequence). This CDR3 region has 15 residues. V shed 5 bases and J shed 8 bases, with 19 bases lying between them. This CDR3 reads CASSPAGSPKDEQFF. As DNA, the CDR3 is TGTGCCAGCAGCCCAGCGGGTTCCCCCAAGGATGAGCAGTTCTTC.

The V and J genes are TRBV4-3 and TRBJ2-3; the D gene is possibly TRBD1 (5 bases). From germline, CDR1 is LGHNA and CDR2 YSLEER. Deletions cut 0 bases from V and 3 bases from J, with 13 bases between. The CDR3 runs 16 residues. The chain's CDR3 is CASSQDSQGWTDTQYF. The CDR3 coding sequence is TGCGCCAGCAGCCAAGATTCCCAGGGATGGACAGATACGCAGTATTTT.

This clone was counted a single time. CDR3 in amino acids: CASSLYQGRRGYTF. The CDR3 DNA sequence: TGTGCCAGCAGTTTATATCAGGGGCGAAGAGGCTACACCTTC. This chain connects TRBV28 to TRBJ1-2, with D possibly matching TRBD1 (6 bases). From germline, CDR1 is MDHEN and CDR2 SYDVKM. The CDR3 contains 14 residues. Trimming took off 1 base at V and 8 bases at J, with 14 bases between the two ends.

V usage is TRBV19 and J usage is TRBJ1-2, with TRBD1 as a possible D gene (5 bases). V was clipped by 7 bases and J by 3 bases, with 12 bases between them. CDR3 length: 13 amino acids. The germline gives CDR1 LNHDA, CDR2 SQIVND (reference sequence). The CDR3 loop reads CASTKQGYYGYTF. The CDR3 nucleotides are TGTGCCAGTACCAAGCAGGGTTACTATGGCTACACCTTC.

This rearrangement joins TRBV29-1 to TRBJ1-1, with no clear D. The CDR3 is 12 amino acids. CDR1 and CDR2 from the germline V gene are SQVTM and ANQGSEA. Deletions cut 7 bases from V and 10 bases from J, with 19 bases between. DNA for the CDR3: TGCAGCGGGTCTGAGGTCCCGACCGGAGCTTTCTTT. Its protein product is CSGSEVPTGAFF.

With respect to this clone: At one end, the junction sequence differs from germline, possibly due to a read error. V usage is TRBV6-5 and J usage is TRBJ1-6; 9 bases map to TRBD1. The length of the CDR3 is 14 residues. Germline values: CDR1 MNHEY, CDR2 SVGAGI. The chain's CDR3 is CASRGGQGNSPPHF. The CDR3 DNA sequence: TGTGCCAGCAGAGGGGGACAGGGAAATTCACCCCCCCACTTT.

This chain uses TRBV10-3 with TRBJ1-2; D perhaps matches TRBD1 (6 bases). Trimming cost V 4 bases and J 8 bases, with 23 bases left between them. The CDR3 extends over 16 amino acids. CDR1 and CDR2 (germline): ENHRY, SYGVKD. The CDR3 protein is CAISGHMIQGLWGYTF. CDR3 DNA: TGTGCCATCAGTGGCCACATGATACAGGGCTTGTGGGGCTACACCTTC.

The rearrangement links TRBV29-1 to TRBJ2-7, with 8 positions matching TRBD2. Germline loops: CDR1 SQVTM, CDR2 ANQGSEA. Losses at the gene ends were 4 bases for V and 4 bases for J; bases not matched to a gene: 18. This CDR3 has 17 residues. The CDR3 reads CSVVGYSGTLPGYEQYF. CDR3 DNA: TGCAGCGTTGTGGGGTATAGCGGGACCTTGCCGGGTTACGAGCAGTACTTC.

The chain carries TRBV7-3 and TRBJ2-5, with 8 nucleotides matching TRBD2. Germline-derived CDR1 and CDR2 are SGHTA and FQGTGA. This CDR3 comprises 15 residues. Trimming removed 5 bases from V and 6 bases from J; junction bases left unmatched: 11. The CDR3 sequence: CASSPGGSRVKTQYF. The CDR3 DNA reads as TGTGCCAGCAGCCCGGGGGGGAGCCGGGTAAAGACCCAGTACTTC.

This chain's CDR3 is CASSHPGRGNYGYTF. The CDR3 DNA reads as TGCGCCAGCAGCCACCCCGGAAGAGGTAACTATGGCTACACCTTC. This chain links TRBV4-1 with TRBJ1-2; D ambiguous. Germline V CDR1 and CDR2: MGHRA, YSYEKL. Trimming stripped 3 bases from V and 1 base from J, with 12 bases between. The CDR3 sequence is 15 residues long.

The genes are TRBV28 and TRBJ2-7; 11 bases line up with TRBD2. The length of the CDR3 is 16 residues. Germline V gene data show CDR1 as MDHEN and CDR2 as SYDVKM. J was trimmed by 2 bases and V by 5 bases; bases with no gene match: 8. The CDR3, as DNA: TGTGCCAGCAGTCCGCCGGGACTAGCGGCCGCCTACGAGCAGTACTTC. Its translation is CASSPPGLAAAYEQYF.

The chain joins TRBV30 to TRBJ2-7; unclear D gene. This CDR3 has 11 residues. V was trimmed by 0 bases and J by 5 bases, leaving 5 bases between them. The germline V gene has CDR1 GTSNPN and CDR2 SVGIG (reference sequence). The CDR3: CAWSVTDEQYF. CDR3 coding DNA: TGTGCCTGGAGTGTAACGGACGAGCAGTACTTC.

The chain uses TRBV5-6 and TRBJ2-5; D gene unclear. TRBJ2-7 explains the end of the DNA better; the J call may be wrong. The germline gives CDR1 SGHDT, CDR2 YYEEEE. This CDR3 comprises 15 residues. CDR3 nucleotides: TGTGCCAGCAGCTTGGTGATTTCAAGCTCCTACGAGCAGTACTTC. Its protein product is CASSLVISSSYEQYF.

The chain combines TRBV9 with TRBJ2-7; D possibly corresponds to TRBD1 (6 bases). In germline, CDR1 is SGDLS, CDR2 YYNGEE. Trimming removed 9 bases from V and 0 bases from J, with 25 bases in between. This CDR3 comprises 17 residues. Written as DNA, the CDR3 is TGTGCCACACCCAACTCCAGAAAGAGACAGGCCTCCTACGAGCAGTACTTC. Translated, it gives CATPNSRKRQASYEQYF.